This T cell receptor beta chain was sequenced in a study of blood T cells in healthy people across ages. Findings and caveats of the study: The study could not conclusively compare naive and antigen-experienced cells, given its unsorted PBMCs.

Healthy Caucasian individuals from Russia aged roughly 6 to 100 were enrolled as donors. Using a J-beta primer mix together with a sample-barcoded 5' primer, a second PCR was run for roughly 6 to 12 cycles. Carrying 12 random nucleotides, a template-switch adaptor labeled each individual cDNA molecule. Each CDR3 protein gets one entry after TCRdb re-called the 5' RACE reads with MiXCR. Among fewer than 800,000 distinct CDR3 sequences, about 34% were seen once, and the ten largest hold 15%. This clonotype was seen many times. Its antigen is undetermined. The sequencing input was blood. The sequence came from a woman at least 80 years old in good health.

The CDR3 DNA follows: TGTGCCGGCCGACAGAACACTGAAGCTTTCTTT. It yields the protein CAGRQNTEAFF. This chain connects TRBV6-1 to TRBJ1-1, with unresolved D. The CDR3 has 11 amino acids. Germline V gene data show CDR1 as MNHNS and CDR2 as SASEGT. V dropped 11 bases and J dropped 1 base, with 8 bases sitting between them.